This T cell receptor (beta chain) was profiled in a study of blood T cell repertoires in COVID-19. Overall study context: Donors in the United States, Italy and Spain gave samples during acute or convalescent COVID-19. T cells, B-cell-depleted T cells, or PBMCs provided the cDNA or gDNA that served as material.

Recovered status in Cohort 3 required two negative PCRs, clearance, or symptom resolution. The authors' processing: Reference gene primer amplification yielded estimated nucleated cell counts. The protocol was immunoSEQ multiplex PCR, while the TCRdb copy is restricted to in-frame clones and leaves out a portion. That table gives V, J and clone size, and the DNA gave D and trimming. The sample includes some 400,000 clones, 80% to 90% of them seen just once. CDR1 and CDR2 (germline): ENHRY, SYGVKD. Trimming left V 4 bases short and J 4 bases short, with 7 bases between. This CDR3 region has 12 residues.

V gene TRBV10-3 combines with J gene TRBJ2-5; D unresolved. Source material: PBMCs or T cells enriched from blood (not recorded which). The sequence derives from a man between 25 and 39 years old who had recovered from COVID-19. CDR3 nucleotides: TGTGCCATCAGTGCCGTTGTAGAGACCCAGTACTTC. Protein sequence: CAISAVVETQYF.